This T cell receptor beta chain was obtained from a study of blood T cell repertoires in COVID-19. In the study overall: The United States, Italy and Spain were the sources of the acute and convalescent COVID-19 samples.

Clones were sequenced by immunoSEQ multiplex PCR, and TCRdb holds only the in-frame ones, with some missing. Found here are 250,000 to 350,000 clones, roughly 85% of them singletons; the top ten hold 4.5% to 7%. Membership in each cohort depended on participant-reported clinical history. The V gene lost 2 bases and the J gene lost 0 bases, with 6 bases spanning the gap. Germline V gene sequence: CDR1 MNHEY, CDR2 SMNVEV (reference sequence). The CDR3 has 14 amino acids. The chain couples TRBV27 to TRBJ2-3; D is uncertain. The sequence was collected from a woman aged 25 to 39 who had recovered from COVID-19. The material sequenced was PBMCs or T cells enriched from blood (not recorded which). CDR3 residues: CASSLLRSTDTQYF. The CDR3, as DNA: TGTGCCAGCAGTTTACTGAGAAGCACAGATACGCAGTATTTT.